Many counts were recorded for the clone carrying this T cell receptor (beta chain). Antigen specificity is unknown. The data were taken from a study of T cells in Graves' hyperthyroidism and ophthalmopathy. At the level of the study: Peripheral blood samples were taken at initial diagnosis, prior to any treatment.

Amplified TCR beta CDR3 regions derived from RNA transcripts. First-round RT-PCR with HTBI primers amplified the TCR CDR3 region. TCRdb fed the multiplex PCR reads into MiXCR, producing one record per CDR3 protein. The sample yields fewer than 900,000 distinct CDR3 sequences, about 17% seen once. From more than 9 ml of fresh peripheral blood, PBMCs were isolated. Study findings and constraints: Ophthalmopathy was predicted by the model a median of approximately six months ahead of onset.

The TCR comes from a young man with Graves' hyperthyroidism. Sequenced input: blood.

The CDR3 bases are TGTGCCAGCAGCTTAGCCCTAGCGGGTTCAGTGGGGGAGCAGTACTTC. Protein sequence: CASSLALAGSVGEQYF. The chain has TRBV11-2 and TRBJ2-7; 8 bases agree with TRBD2. Germline CDR1 and CDR2: SGHAT and FQNNGV. V was pared by 1 base and J by 7 bases, with 12 bases of the junction left unmatched. This CDR3 is built from 16 residues.